A single sample gave rise to the 27 T cell receptor beta chains below, sequenced in a study of blood T cell repertoires in COVID-19. Only in-frame clones appear in the TCRdb table, and some are missing; sequencing was by immunoSEQ multiplex PCR. The sample has 180,000 or so clones; around 85% are singletons. Material for sequencing was peripheral blood. The receptors come from a man aged 55-75 years with acute or convalescent COVID-19.

The V call is TRBV5-6, the J call TRBJ2-7; 9 bases map to TRBD1. The CDR3 is 16 residues long. V dropped 1 base and J dropped 3; count of bases not matched to a gene: 8. CDR1 SGHDT and CDR2 YYEEEE come from the germline V gene. CDR3 bases: TGTGCCAGCAGCTTGTTTGGTGGGACAGGGAGCTACGAGCAGTACTTC. Protein product: CASSLFGGTGSYEQYF.

The chain carries TRBV28 and TRBJ2-1; D is perhaps TRBD2 (6 bases). The V gene's germline CDR1 is MDHEN and CDR2 SYDVKM. The CDR3 loop spans 15 amino acids. V lost 5 bases and J lost 0, with 11 bases in between. The CDR3 sequence: CASSSSGHSYNEQFF. Written as DNA, the CDR3 is TGTGCCAGCAGTAGCAGCGGGCACTCCTACAATGAGCAGTTCTTC.

V and J are TRBV6-5 and TRBJ1-6; TRBD1 might be the D (5 bases). The CDR3 covers 13 residues. The germline V gene encodes CDR1 MNHEY and CDR2 SVGAGI. DNA of the CDR3: TGTGCGACGCAGGGTTCACGGAATTCACCCCTCCACTTT. Translating gives CATQGSRNSPLHF.

CDR3 in DNA: TGTGCCAGCAGCCTAGGGAGTGGCGGGGAGCCCCAGCATTTT. This gives the protein CASSLGSGGEPQHF. V gene TRBV7-9 combines with J gene TRBJ1-5; D is uncertain. Germline CDR1 and CDR2: SEHNR and FQNEAQ (reference sequence). The CDR3 consists of 14 residues. V lost 5 bases, J lost 8 bases, and 16 bases lay in between.

V usage is TRBV11-2 and J usage is TRBJ2-1; a weak D match, TRBD1 (5 bases). Trimming left V 2 bases short and J 7 bases short, with 9 bases between. Germline-derived CDR1 and CDR2 are SGHAT and FQNNGV. The CDR3 consists of 13 residues. The CDR3 loop is CASSLQGWNEQFF. As DNA, the CDR3 is TGTGCCAGCAGCTTACAGGGATGGAATGAGCAGTTCTTC.

The rearrangement links TRBV18 to TRBJ1-1, with TRBD1 identical over 7 bases. Unmatched junction bases numbered 3, after V lost 0 bases and J lost 2 bases. Per germline, CDR1 KGHSH and CDR2 LQKENI. This CDR3 has 15 amino acids. DNA of the CDR3: TGTGCCAGCTCACCACCAAACAGGGGAAACACTGAAGCTTTCTTT. Residues: CASSPPNRGNTEAFF.

V gene TRBV5-1 combines with J gene TRBJ2-3, with TRBD1 matching 8 bases. The ends lost 0 bases at V and 7 bases at J; junction bases unmatched: 4. Looked up from germline, CDR1 is SGHRS and CDR2 is YFSETQ. The CDR3 spans 14 residues. As DNA, the CDR3 is TGCGCCAGCAGCTTGGCGACAGGGGCAAATACGCAGTATTTT. Protein sequence: CASSLATGANTQYF.

The chain couples TRBV24-1 to TRBJ1-5; D not certain. Trimming shortened V by 4 bases and J by 8 bases, and 17 bases separated the two germline ends. The CDR3 is 15 amino acids. CDR1 KGHDR and CDR2 SFDVKD come from the germline V gene. The CDR3, as DNA: TGTGCCACCAGTGACCCAAGACACCCGTTAGAGCCCCAGCATTTT. Amino acid sequence: CATSDPRHPLEPQHF.

This chain uses TRBV2 with TRBJ1-2; 7 bases match TRBD1. The CDR3 runs 14 residues. The ends lost 6 bases at V and 8 bases at J; junction bases unmatched: 12. Germline assignment: CDR1 SNHLY and CDR2 FYNNEI. DNA of the CDR3: TGTGCCAGCAGAGAGGAGGGACAGCGTGAGGGCTACACCTTC. Translating gives CASREEGQREGYTF.

V gene TRBV19 combines with J gene TRBJ2-5; D is uncertain. V was shortened by 0 bases and J by 5 bases, with 4 bases between the two germline ends. Germline V gives CDR1 LNHDA, CDR2 SQIVND (reference sequence). CDR3 length: 12 amino acids. The CDR3 is CASSIDRETQYF. In DNA form, the CDR3 reads TGTGCCAGTAGTATAGATCGGGAGACCCAGTACTTC.

The CDR3 DNA reads as TGTGCCAGCAGAGCCCCCGGGACAGCAACTAATGAAAAACTGTTTTTT. It encodes CASRAPGTATNEKLFF. V and J are TRBV2 and TRBJ1-4, with 7 positions matching TRBD1. The CDR3 is made up of 16 amino acids. Germline V CDR1 and CDR2: SNHLY, FYNNEI. With V trimmed by 6 bases and J by 0 bases, 7 bases remained unmatched.

The V and J genes are TRBV10-3 and TRBJ1-2; D possibly corresponds to TRBD1 (5 bases). Germline V gene sequence: CDR1 ENHRY, CDR2 SYGVKD. V was shortened by 3 bases and J by 4 bases, with 18 bases between the two germline ends. The CDR3 is 16 amino acids. CDR3 coding DNA: TGTGCCATCAGTGATGGTGATCGCAAGGGGTTCTATGGCTACACCTTC. It specifies CAISDGDRKGFYGYTF.

This CDR3 reads CASSETGTDTQYF. Written as DNA, the CDR3 is TGTGCCAGCAGTGAAACAGGCACAGATACGCAGTATTTT. The rearrangement joins TRBV6-1 to TRBJ2-3; unclear D gene. Per germline, CDR1 MNHNS and CDR2 SASEGT. V was pared by 2 bases and J by 1 base, with 4 bases between. The CDR3 is 13 amino acids.

V and J are TRBV9 and TRBJ2-3, with 10 bases lining up with TRBD2. The CDR3 runs to 17 residues. The germline V gene encodes CDR1 SGDLS and CDR2 YYNGEE. The trim removed 3 bases at V and 4 bases at J, leaving 11 bases unmatched. CDR3: CASSAAPLAGTADTQYF. CDR3 nucleotides: TGTGCCAGCAGCGCGGCCCCACTAGCGGGAACAGCAGATACGCAGTATTTT.

Worth noting for this clone: Germline and junction disagree at one end, which may indicate a read error. The V and J genes are TRBV28 and TRBJ2-7; 9 nucleotides agree with TRBD1. The V gene's germline CDR1 is MDHEN and CDR2 SYDVKM. This CDR3 spans 12 amino acids. CDR3 DNA sequence: TGTGCCAGCAGTTTACCGGGACAGGGAGCCTCCTTC. It translates to CASSLPGQGASF.

The chain combines TRBV4-1 with TRBJ2-2; D remains unclear. Per germline, CDR1 MGHRA and CDR2 YSYEKL. Trimming pared 0 bases from V and 1 base from J, leaving 15 bases between. The CDR3 covers 18 residues. Here the CDR3 DNA reads TGCGCCAGCAGCCAAGAGAAAGGCAGACTTTTGAACACCGGGGAGCTGTTTTTT. It codes for CASSQEKGRLLNTGELFF.

The chain uses TRBV6-1 and TRBJ1-1, with no clear D. The CDR3 length is 14 residues. V was clipped by 3 bases and J by 6 bases, with 14 bases between them. CDR1 and CDR2 (germline): MNHNS, SASEGT. CDR3 sequence: CASSDNPSVSEAFF. CDR3 nucleotides: TGTGCCAGCAGTGACAATCCTTCGGTATCTGAAGCTTTCTTT.

The chain joins TRBV9 to TRBJ1-4; D remains ambiguous. Germline values: CDR1 SGDLS, CDR2 YYNGEE. This CDR3 region has 15 residues. V dropped 4 bases and J dropped 5 bases, with 15 bases sitting between them. The CDR3 loop reads CASSPSGSGNEKLFF. The CDR3 nucleotides are TGTGCCAGCAGCCCTAGTGGGAGTGGAAATGAAAAACTGTTTTTT. The whole variable domain, filled in from reference TRBV9 and TRBJ1-4, reads DSGVTQTPKHLITATGQRVTLRCSPRSGDLSVYWYQQSLDQGLQFLIQYYNGEERAKGNILERFSAQQFPDLHSELNLSSLELGDSALYFCASSPSGSGNEKLFFGSGTQLSVL.

The chain carries TRBV29-1 and TRBJ1-1, with no clear D. Germline CDR1 and CDR2: SQVTM and ANQGSEA. The V gene lost 0 bases and the J gene lost 4 bases, with 12 bases spanning the gap. There are 14 residues in the CDR3. This CDR3 reads CSVEDLEEGTEAFF. The CDR3 DNA is TGCAGCGTTGAAGATCTGGAGGAGGGCACTGAAGCTTTCTTT.

The V call is TRBV2, the J call TRBJ2-5, with a possible D match to TRBD1 (5 bases). The CDR3 loop spans 13 amino acids. Trimming stripped 6 bases from V and 3 bases from J, with 11 bases between. CDR1 and CDR2 from the germline V gene are SNHLY and FYNNEI. The CDR3 spells CASRADRKETQYF. CDR3 nucleotides: TGTGCCAGCAGAGCCGACAGAAAAGAGACCCAGTACTTC.

This chain links TRBV3-1 (or the pseudogene TRBV3-2) with TRBJ2-7, with 10 bases that match TRBD1. This CDR3 has 15 amino acids. The J segment lost 7 bases and the V segment lost 6 bases, leaving 12 bases of the junction unmatched. Germline lookup yields CDR1 LGHDT and CDR2 YNNKEL (reference sequence). For the CDR3, the DNA is TGTGCCAGCAGGCCGGGACAGGGGCCTCACGAAGAGCAGTACTTC. This codes for CASRPGQGPHEEQYF.

The table lists this clone with a few counts. The chain combines TRBV5-5 with TRBJ1-2; D gene ambiguous. Trimming took off 3 bases at V and 2 bases at J, with 11 bases between the two ends. The CDR3 is made up of 14 amino acids. The germline gives CDR1 SGHKS, CDR2 YYEKEE (reference sequence). CDR3 DNA sequence: TGTGCCAGCAGCTCGCTGGAGCTGAACTATGGCTACACCTTC. Translation gives CASSSLELNYGYTF.

The gene calls are TRBV24-1 and TRBJ2-1; 10 bases agree with TRBD1. V trimming: 5 bases; J trimming: 2 bases; junction bases outside the gene matches: 5. Germline loops: CDR1 KGHDR, CDR2 SFDVKD. The CDR3 is 16 amino acids. The CDR3 nucleotides are TGTGCCACCAGTGGGCCGGGACAGGGGACCTACAATGAGCAGTTCTTC. Translation: CATSGPGQGTYNEQFF.

The V and J genes are TRBV9 and TRBJ1-3; D might be TRBD1 (6 bases). V was shortened by 3 bases and J by 4 bases, with 11 bases between the two germline ends. Germline-derived CDR1 and CDR2 are SGDLS and YYNGEE. This CDR3 contains 14 residues. The CDR3 protein is CASSAQGSGNTIYF. The CDR3, as DNA: TGTGCCAGCAGCGCACAGGGTTCCGGAAACACCATATATTTT.

The CDR3 coding sequence is TGTGCCAGCAGTGATATAGCAACTAATGAAAAACTGTTTTTT. Its translation is CASSDIATNEKLFF. The J gene is TRBJ1-4, the V gene TRBV25-1; D call uncertain. Germline CDR1 reads MGHDK; CDR2 reads SYGVNS. This CDR3 region has 14 residues. V was trimmed by 3 bases and J by 0 bases, leaving 5 bases between them.

This chain uses TRBV27 with TRBJ2-7; 11 nucleotides line up with TRBD1. The CDR3 runs to 15 residues. The ends lost 6 bases at V and 5 bases at J; junction bases unmatched: 9. The germline CDR1 and CDR2 sequences are MNHEY and SMNVEV (reference sequence). CDR3 region: CASSHWTGGRNEQYF. CDR3 in DNA: TGTGCCAGCAGCCACTGGACAGGGGGCCGGAACGAGCAGTACTTC.

This chain links TRBV9 with TRBJ2-2, with D possibly matching TRBD2 (6 bases). The CDR3 spans 15 residues. CDR1 SGDLS and CDR2 YYNGEE come from the germline V gene. The germline V and J ends were trimmed by 4 bases and 2 bases, with 12 bases remaining between them. This chain's CDR3 is CASSPRDGNTGELFF. CDR3 in DNA: TGTGCCAGCAGCCCGCGGGACGGCAACACCGGGGAGCTGTTTTTT.